This T cell receptor (beta chain) was sequenced in a study of human T cells and chemical hapten exposure. The wider study: It was small differences in pooled library volume that mainly caused per-sample TCR yields to vary.

Per the germline V gene, CDR1 is SGHTA and CDR2 is FQGNSA. The length of the CDR3 is 17 residues. V shed 0 bases, J shed 7 bases, and the junction held 7 bases outside the gene matches. Unfractionated whole blood yielded the extracted total RNA. The library put unique molecular identifiers onto individual cDNA molecules. Authors' methods: Across samples, TCR counts had a median of about 88,000 and ranged from roughly 20,000 to 690,600. TCRdb fed the 5' RACE reads into MiXCR, producing one record per CDR3 protein. For this entry, the V and J calls and clone size follow TCRdb and not the study's own pipeline. Among about 140,000 distinct CDR3 sequences, roughly 4.1% were seen once, and the ten largest hold about 1.3%. This clonotype has ten or more counts.

The genes are TRBV7-2 and TRBJ2-4, with 12 positions matching TRBD2. This TCR was recovered from a female donor in good health. The CDR3 region has the DNA TGTGCCAGCAGCTTAGCGCGGGCTAGCGGGGGGGCGAACATTCAGTACTTC. Amino acid sequence: CASSLARASGGANIQYF.